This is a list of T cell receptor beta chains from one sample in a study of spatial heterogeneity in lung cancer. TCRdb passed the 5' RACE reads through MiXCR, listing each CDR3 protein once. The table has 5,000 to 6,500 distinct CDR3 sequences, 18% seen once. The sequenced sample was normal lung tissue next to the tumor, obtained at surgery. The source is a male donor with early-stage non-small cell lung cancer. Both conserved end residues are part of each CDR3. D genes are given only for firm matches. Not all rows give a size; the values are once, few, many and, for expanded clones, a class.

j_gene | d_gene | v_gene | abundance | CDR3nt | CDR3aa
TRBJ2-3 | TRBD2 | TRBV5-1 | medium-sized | TGCGCCAGCAGCTCCACCTTAGCGGGCAACACAGATACGCAGTATTTT | CASSSTLAGNTDTQYF
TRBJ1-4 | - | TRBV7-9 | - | TGTGCCAGCAGCCCCCATGAAAAACTGTTTTTT | CASSPHEKLFF
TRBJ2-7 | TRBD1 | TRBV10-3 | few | TGTGCCACCGGGACAGGGGGCAACGAGCAGTACTTC | CATGTGGNEQYF
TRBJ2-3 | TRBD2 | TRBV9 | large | TGTGCCAGCAGCCCCGGACCTAGCGGAGGGGTGAATACGCAGTATTTT | CASSPGPSGGVNTQYF
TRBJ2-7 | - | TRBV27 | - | TGTGCCAGCAAACTGCAAGAGGGAATTATGGGCGAGCAGTACTTC | CASKLQEGIMGEQYF
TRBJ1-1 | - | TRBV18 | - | TGTGCCAGCTCACTGCCCACAAGGAACACTGAAGCTTTCTTT | CASSLPTRNTEAFF
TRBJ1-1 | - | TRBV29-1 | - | TGCAGCTCTGAGGGGCCAAGGGGAGCTTTCTTT | CSSEGPRGAFF
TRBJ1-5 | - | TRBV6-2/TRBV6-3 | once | TGTGCCAGCAGTTATGATTCACTCAATCAGCCCCAGCATTTT | CASSYDSLNQPQHF
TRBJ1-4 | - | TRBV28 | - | TGTGCCAGCAGTTCGCCGGGACACTGGAATGAAAAACTGTTTTTT | CASSSPGHWNEKLFF
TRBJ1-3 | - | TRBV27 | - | TGTGCCAGTGCCTCTGGAAACACCATATATTTT | CASASGNTIYF
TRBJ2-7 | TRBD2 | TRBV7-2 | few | TGTGCCAGCAGCTTAGTGGGGAGCGGGAGCTCCTACGAGCAGTACTTC | CASSLVGSGSSYEQYF
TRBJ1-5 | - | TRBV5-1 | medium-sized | TGCGCCAGCAGTCCCGATTTGAGCAATCAGCCCCAGCATTTT | CASSPDLSNQPQHF
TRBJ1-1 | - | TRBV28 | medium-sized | TGTGCCAGCAGCCGGACGGGAGTCGCTGAAGCTTTCTTT | CASSRTGVAEAFF
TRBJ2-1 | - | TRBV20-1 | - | TGCAGTGCTATACGTGAAAGCCGGGTGCCCCGACAACGTAATGAGCAGTTCTTC | CSAIRESRVPRQRNEQFF
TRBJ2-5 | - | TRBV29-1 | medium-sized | TGCAGCGTTAACCGACAGCAAGAGACCCAGTACTTC | CSVNRQQETQYF
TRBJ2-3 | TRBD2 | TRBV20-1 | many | TGCAGTACCGGGACTAGCGGTTCCACAGATACGCAGTATTTT | CSTGTSGSTDTQYF
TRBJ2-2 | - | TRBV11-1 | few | TGTGCCAGCAGCCCCGAGGGGGAGCTGTTTTTT | CASSPEGELFF
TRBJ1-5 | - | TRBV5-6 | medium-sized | TGTGCCAGCAGCTCCGTGGGGACGAGGTCCAATCAGCCCCAGCATTTT | CASSSVGTRSNQPQHF